This paragraph reports one TCR beta chain. The data were obtained in a study of control samples from healthy donors and cancer patients. Sequencing used immunoSEQ multiplex PCR; TCRdb keeps in-frame clones, though not all of them. Found here are 130,000 to 150,000 clones, just under 95% of them singletons; the top ten hold approximately 10%. The CDR3 is 11 amino acids. Trimming took 5 bases from V and 2 from J, leaving 3 bases between them. The rearrangement joins TRBV12-3 or TRBV12-4 to TRBJ1-1; D is undetermined. The source is a man aged 25-40 years in good health. The sequenced sample consisted of blood. CDR3 DNA sequence: TGTGCCAGCAGTCCTAACACTGAAGCTTTCTTT. The encoded protein is CASSPNTEAFF.